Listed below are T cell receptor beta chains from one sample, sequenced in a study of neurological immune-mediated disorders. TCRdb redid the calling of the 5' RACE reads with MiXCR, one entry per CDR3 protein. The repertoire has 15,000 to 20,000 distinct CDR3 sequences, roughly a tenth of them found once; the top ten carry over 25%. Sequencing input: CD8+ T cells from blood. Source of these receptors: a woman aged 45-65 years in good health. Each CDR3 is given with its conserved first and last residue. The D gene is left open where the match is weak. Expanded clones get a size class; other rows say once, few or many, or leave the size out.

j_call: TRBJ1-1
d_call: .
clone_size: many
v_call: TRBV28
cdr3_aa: CASSLGPTEAFF
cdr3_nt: TGTGCCAGCAGTTTAGGGCCGACAGAAGCTTTCTTT

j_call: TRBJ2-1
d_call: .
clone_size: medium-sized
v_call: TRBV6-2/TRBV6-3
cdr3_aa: CASSYLKNDEQFF
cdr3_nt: TGTGCCAGCAGTTACTTGAAGAATGATGAGCAGTTCTTC

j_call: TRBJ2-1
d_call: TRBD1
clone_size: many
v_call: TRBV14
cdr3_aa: CASSQTGQGDDNEQFF
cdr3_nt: TGTGCCAGCAGCCAAACCGGACAGGGGGATGATAATGAGCAGTTCTTC

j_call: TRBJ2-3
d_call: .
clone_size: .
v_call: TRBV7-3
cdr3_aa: CASSPGPAGTQYF
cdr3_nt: TGTGCCAGCAGCCCGGGACCCGCTGGTACGCAGTATTTT

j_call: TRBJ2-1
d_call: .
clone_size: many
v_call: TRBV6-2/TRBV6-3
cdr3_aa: CASHGRLYNEQFF
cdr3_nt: TGTGCCAGTCATGGGCGATTATACAATGAGCAGTTCTTC

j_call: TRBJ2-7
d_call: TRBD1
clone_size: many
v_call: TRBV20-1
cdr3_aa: CSATNRGLHEQYF
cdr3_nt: TGCAGTGCCACCAACAGGGGGCTCCACGAGCAGTACTTC

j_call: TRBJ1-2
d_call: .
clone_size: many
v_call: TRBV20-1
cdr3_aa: CSARDLVDYGYTF
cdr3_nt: TGCAGTGCTAGAGATCTGGTAGACTATGGCTACACCTTC

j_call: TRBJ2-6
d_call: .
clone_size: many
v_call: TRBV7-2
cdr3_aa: CASSLLGSGANVLTF
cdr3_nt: TGTGCCAGCAGCTTACTGGGATCTGGGGCCAACGTCCTGACTTTC

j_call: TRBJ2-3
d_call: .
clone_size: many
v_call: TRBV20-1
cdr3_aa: CSAREVGGNSDTQYF
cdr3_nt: TGCAGTGCTAGGGAGGTCGGGGGCAACTCAGATACGCAGTATTTT

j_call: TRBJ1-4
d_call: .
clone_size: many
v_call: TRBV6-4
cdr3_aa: CASRGTINEKLFF
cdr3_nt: TGTGCCAGCAGAGGGACAATTAATGAAAAACTGTTTTTT

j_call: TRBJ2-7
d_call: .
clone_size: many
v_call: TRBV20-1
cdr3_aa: CSARYSLYEQYF
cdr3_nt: TGCAGTGCTAGGTACAGCCTCTACGAGCAGTACTTC

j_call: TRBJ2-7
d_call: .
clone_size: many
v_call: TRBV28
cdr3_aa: CASSLGAKEQYF
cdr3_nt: TGTGCCAGCAGTTTGGGTGCCAAGGAGCAGTACTTC

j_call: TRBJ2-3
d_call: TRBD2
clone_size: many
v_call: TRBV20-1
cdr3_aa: CSASNAGGGTQYF
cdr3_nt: TGCAGTGCTAGTAATGCGGGGGGAGGTACGCAGTATTTT

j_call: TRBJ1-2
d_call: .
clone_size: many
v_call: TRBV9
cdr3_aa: CASSDSGHGYTF
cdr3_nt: TGTGCCAGCAGCGACTCAGGCCATGGCTACACCTTC

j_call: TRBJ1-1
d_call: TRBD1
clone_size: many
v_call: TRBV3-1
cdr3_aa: CASSQEDPTGAGDTEAFF
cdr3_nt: TGTGCCAGCAGCCAAGAGGATCCAACAGGGGCGGGGGACACTGAAGCTTTCTTT

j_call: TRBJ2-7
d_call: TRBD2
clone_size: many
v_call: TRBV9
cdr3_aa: CASSVETSGTPEQYF
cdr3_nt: TGTGCCAGCAGCGTAGAAACTAGCGGGACCCCTGAGCAGTACTTC

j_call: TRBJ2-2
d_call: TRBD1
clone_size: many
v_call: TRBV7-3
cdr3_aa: CASSQPGTGNTGELFF
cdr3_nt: TGTGCCAGCAGCCAGCCCGGGACAGGGAACACCGGGGAGCTGTTTTTT

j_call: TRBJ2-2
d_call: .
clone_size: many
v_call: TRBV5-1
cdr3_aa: CASSLNGQPTGELFF
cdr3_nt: TGCGCCAGCAGCTTGAATGGACAACCCACCGGGGAGCTGTTTTTT